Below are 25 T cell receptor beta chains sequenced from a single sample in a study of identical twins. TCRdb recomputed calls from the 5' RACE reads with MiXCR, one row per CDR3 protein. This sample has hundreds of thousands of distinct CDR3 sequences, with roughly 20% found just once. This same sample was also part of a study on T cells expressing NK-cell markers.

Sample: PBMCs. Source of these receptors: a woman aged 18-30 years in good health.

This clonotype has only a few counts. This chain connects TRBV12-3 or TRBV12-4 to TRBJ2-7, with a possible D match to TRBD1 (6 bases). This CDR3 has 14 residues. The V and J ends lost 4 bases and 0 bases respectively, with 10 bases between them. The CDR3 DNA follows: TGTGCCAGCAGTTCGGGACACCGCTCCTACGAGCAGTACTTC. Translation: CASSSGHRSYEQYF.

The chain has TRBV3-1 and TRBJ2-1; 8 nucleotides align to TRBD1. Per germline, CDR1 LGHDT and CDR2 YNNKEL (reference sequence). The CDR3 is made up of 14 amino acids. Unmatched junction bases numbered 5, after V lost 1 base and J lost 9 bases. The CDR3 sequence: CASSQGQGQGEQFF. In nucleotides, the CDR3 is TGTGCCAGCAGCCAAGGACAGGGGCAGGGTGAGCAGTTCTTC.

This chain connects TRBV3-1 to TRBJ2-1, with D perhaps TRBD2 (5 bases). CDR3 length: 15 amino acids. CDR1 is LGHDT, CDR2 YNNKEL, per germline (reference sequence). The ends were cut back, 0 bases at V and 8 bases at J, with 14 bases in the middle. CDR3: CASSQDPSIRDEQFF. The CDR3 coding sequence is TGTGCCAGCAGCCAAGATCCTAGCATAAGGGATGAGCAGTTCTTC.

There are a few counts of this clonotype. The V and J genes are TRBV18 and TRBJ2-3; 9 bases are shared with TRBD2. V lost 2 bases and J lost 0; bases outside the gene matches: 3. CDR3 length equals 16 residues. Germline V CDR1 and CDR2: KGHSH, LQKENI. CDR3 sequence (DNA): TGTGCCAGCTCACCAAGCCTAGCGGGAAGCACAGATACGCAGTATTTT. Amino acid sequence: CASSPSLAGSTDTQYF.

The CDR3 region has the DNA TGTGCCAGCAGAATAAACCGGGACAGAGGGTCCGAGCAGTACTTC. It translates to CASRINRDRGSEQYF. The chain couples TRBV27 to TRBJ2-7, with 7 bases lining up with TRBD1. From germline, CDR1 is MNHEY and CDR2 SMNVEV (reference sequence). CDR3 length: 15 residues. V was pared by 6 bases and J by 6 bases, with 14 bases of the junction left unmatched.

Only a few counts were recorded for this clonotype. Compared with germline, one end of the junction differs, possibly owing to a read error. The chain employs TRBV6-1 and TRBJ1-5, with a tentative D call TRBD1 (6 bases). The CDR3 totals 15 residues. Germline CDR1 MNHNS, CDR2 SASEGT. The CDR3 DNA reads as TGTGCCAGCAGTAAAGCACGGGACACCACCTTGACCCAGCATTTT. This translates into CASSKARDTTLTQHF.

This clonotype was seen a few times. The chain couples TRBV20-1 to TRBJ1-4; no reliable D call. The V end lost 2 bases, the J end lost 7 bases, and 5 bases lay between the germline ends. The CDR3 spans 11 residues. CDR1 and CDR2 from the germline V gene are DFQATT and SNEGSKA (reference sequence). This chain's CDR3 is CSARYGEKLFF. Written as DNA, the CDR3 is TGCAGTGCTAGATACGGTGAAAAACTGTTTTTT.

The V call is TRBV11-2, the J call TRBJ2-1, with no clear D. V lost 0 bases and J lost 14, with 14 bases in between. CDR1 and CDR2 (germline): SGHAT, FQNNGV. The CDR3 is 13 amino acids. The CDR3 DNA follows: TGTGCCAGCAGCTTAGATCGGTCGGCTACGGAGTTCTTC. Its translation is CASSLDRSATEFF.

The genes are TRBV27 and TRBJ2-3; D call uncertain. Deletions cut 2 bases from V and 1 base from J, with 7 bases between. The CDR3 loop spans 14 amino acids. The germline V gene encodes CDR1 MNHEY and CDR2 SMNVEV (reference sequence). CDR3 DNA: TGTGCCAGCAGTTTAAGGGAAGGCACAGATACGCAGTATTTT. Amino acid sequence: CASSLREGTDTQYF.

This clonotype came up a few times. The CDR3 loop reads CSAPSGRTTDTQYF. The CDR3 DNA reads TGCAGTGCACCTAGCGGGAGGACCACAGATACGCAGTATTTT. The chain uses TRBV20-1 and TRBJ2-3; 11 bases are shared with TRBD2. The CDR3 loop spans 14 amino acids. J was trimmed by 2 bases and V by 6 bases; bases with no gene match: 4. Looked up from germline, CDR1 is DFQATT and CDR2 is SNEGSKA (reference sequence).

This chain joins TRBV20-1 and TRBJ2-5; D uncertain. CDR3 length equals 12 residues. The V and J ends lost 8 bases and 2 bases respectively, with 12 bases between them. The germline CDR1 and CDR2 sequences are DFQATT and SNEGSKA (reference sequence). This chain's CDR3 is CSPMANQETQYF. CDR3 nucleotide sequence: TGCAGTCCGATGGCGAATCAAGAGACCCAGTACTTC.

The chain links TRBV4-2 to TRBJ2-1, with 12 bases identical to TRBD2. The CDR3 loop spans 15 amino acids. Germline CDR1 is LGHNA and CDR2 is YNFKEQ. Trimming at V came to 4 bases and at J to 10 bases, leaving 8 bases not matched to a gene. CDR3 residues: CASSPSGGALVEQFF. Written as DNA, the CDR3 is TGTGCCAGCAGCCCTAGCGGGGGGGCCCTTGTAGAGCAGTTCTTC.

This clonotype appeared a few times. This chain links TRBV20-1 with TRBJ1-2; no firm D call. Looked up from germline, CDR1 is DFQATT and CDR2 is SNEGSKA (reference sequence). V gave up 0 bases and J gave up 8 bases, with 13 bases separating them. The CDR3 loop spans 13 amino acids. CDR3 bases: TGCAGTGCTAGAGATCCGGCAGACACCGGCTACACCTTC. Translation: CSARDPADTGYTF.

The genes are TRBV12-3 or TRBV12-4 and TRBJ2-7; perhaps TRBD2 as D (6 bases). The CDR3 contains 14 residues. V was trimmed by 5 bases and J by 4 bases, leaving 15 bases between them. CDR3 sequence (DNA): TGTGCCAGCAGTCCGGGGGTTGGTAAATACGAGCAGTACTTC. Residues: CASSPGVGKYEQYF.

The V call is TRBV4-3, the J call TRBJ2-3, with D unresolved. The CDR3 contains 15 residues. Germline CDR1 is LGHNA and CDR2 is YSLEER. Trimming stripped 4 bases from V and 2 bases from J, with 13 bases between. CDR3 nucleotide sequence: TGCGCCAGCAGCCCAATCAGTGGATACACAGATACGCAGTATTTT. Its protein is CASSPISGYTDTQYF.

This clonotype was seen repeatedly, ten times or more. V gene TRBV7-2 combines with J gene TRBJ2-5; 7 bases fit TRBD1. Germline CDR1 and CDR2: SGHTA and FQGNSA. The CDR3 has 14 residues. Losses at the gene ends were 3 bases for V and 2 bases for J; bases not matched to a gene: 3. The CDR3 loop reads CASSFQTGQETQYF. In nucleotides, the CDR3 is TGTGCCAGCAGCTTCCAGACAGGGCAAGAGACCCAGTACTTC. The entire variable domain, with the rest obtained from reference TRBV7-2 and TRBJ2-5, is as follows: GAGVSQSPSNKVTEKGKDVELRCDPISGHTALYWYRQSLGQGLEFLIYFQGNSAPDKSGLPSDRFSAERTGGSVSTLTIQRTQQEDSAVYLCASSFQTGQETQYFGPGTRLLVL.

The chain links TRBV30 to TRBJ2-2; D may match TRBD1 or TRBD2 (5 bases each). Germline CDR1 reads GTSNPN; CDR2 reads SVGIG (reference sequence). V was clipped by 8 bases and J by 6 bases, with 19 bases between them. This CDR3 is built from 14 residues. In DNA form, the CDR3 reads TGTGCCCACTTGGGACCTGGGGGAGCCGGGGAGCTGTTTTTT. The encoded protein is CAHLGPGGAGELFF.

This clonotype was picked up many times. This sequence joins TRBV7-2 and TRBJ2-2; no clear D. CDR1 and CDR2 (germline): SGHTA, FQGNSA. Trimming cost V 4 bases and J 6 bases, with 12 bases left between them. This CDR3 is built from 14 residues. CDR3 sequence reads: CASSSRPWAGELFF. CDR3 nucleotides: TGTGCCAGCAGCTCGCGACCCTGGGCCGGGGAGCTGTTTTTT.

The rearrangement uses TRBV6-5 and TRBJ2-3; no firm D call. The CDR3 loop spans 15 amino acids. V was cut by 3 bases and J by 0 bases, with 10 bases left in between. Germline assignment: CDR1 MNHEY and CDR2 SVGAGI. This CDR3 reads CASSYTATSTDTQYF. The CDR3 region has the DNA TGTGCCAGCAGTTATACCGCGACGAGCACAGATACGCAGTATTTT.

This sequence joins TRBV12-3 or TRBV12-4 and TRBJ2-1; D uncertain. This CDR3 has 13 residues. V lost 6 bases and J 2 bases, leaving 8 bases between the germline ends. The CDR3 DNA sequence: TGTGCCAGCAGGGGTCCCACCTACAATGAGCAGTTCTTC. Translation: CASRGPTYNEQFF.

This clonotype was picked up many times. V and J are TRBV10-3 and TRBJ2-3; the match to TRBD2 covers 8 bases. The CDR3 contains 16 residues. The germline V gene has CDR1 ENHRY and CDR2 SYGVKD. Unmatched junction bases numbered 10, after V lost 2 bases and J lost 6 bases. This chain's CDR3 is CAISEPPNGRGDTQYF. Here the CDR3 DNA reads TGTGCCATCAGTGAGCCCCCGAACGGGAGGGGGGATACGCAGTATTTT.

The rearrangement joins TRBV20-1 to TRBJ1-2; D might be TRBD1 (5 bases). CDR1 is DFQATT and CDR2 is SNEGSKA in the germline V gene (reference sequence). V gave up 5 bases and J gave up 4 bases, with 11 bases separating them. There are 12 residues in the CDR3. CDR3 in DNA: TGCAGTGCTCAGCGGGGCATCTATGGCTACACCTTC. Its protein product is CSAQRGIYGYTF.

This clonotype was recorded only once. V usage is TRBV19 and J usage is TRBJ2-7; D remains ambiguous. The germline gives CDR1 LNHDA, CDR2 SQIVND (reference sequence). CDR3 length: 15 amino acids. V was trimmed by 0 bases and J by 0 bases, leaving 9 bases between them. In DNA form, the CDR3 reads TGTGCCAGTAGTATAGATTCCCAGAGCTCCTACGAGCAGTACTTC. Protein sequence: CASSIDSQSSYEQYF. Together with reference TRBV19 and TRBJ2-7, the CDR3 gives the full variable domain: DGGITQSPKYLFRKEGQNVTLSCEQNLNHDAMYWYRQDPGQGLRLIYYSQIVNDFQKGDIAEGYSVSREKKESFPLTVTSAQKNPTAFYLCASSIDSQSSYEQYFGPGTRLTVT.

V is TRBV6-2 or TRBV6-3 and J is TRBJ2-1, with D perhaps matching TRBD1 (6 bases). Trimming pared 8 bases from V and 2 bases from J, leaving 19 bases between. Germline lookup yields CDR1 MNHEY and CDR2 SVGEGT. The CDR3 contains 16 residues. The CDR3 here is CASELYGPGAYNEQFF. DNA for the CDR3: TGTGCCAGCGAACTATATGGGCCAGGGGCCTACAATGAGCAGTTCTTC.

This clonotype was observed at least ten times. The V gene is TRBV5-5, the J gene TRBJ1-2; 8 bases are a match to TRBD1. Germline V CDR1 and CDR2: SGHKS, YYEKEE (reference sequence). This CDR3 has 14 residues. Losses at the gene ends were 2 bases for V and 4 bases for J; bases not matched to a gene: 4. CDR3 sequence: CASSLAGGGYGYTF. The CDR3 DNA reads TGTGCCAGCAGCTTAGCAGGGGGCGGCTATGGCTACACCTTC.